Below, 27 T cell receptor beta chains from the same sample are listed, as sequenced in a study of hypomethylating agent response in myelodysplastic syndrome (dated by TCRdb to about 2021). Libraries were prepared through the immunoSEQ multiplex PCR assay. This is the immuneACCESS table as TCRdb keeps it, with only in-frame sequences that have V and J called. A part of the clones is gone; compared with another copy, unresolved V genes explain less than half, and the rest is unexplained. The sample profile shows about 3,500 clones; roughly 78% of them were found once. Together, the top ten hold approximately 30% of the sample. Sequenced here: bone marrow, sampled before or after starting hypomethylating agent treatment for myelodysplastic syndrome (not recorded which). These receptors were obtained from a human donor with myelodysplastic syndrome.

The chain combines TRBV10-1 with TRBJ2-3, with TRBD1 matching 7 bases. This CDR3 spans 15 amino acids. J was trimmed by 2 bases and V by 5 bases; bases with no gene match: 7. Germline V gene lookup returns CDR1 WNHNN and CDR2 SYGVQD (reference sequence). The CDR3 DNA follows: TGCGCCAGCAGTACCAGGGACAGCTTCACAGATACGCAGTATTTT. This sequence encodes CASSTRDSFTDTQYF.

The chain carries TRBV5-1 and TRBJ2-5; 10 bases agree with TRBD2. The CDR3 has 15 amino acids. V trimming: 5 bases; J trimming: 1 base; junction bases outside the gene matches: 5. Germline CDR1 is SGHRS and CDR2 is YFSETQ. The CDR3 spells CASSRTSGVQETQYF. In DNA form, the CDR3 reads TGCGCCAGCAGTCGTACTAGCGGGGTCCAAGAGACCCAGTACTTC.

V is TRBV2 and J is TRBJ2-7, with D perhaps TRBD1 or TRBD2 (7 bases each). This CDR3 has 13 amino acids. V was shortened by 7 bases and J by 4 bases, with 14 bases between the two germline ends. Germline V lookup: CDR1 SNHLY, CDR2 FYNNEI. The CDR3 protein is CASNFRGGYEQYF. CDR3 DNA: TGTGCCAGCAACTTCAGGGGGGGATACGAGCAGTACTTC. The whole variable domain, remainder taken from reference TRBV2 and TRBJ2-7, is EPEVTQTPSHQVTQMGQEVILRCVPISNHLYFYWYRQILGQKVEFLVSFYNNEISEKSEIFDDQFSVERPDGSNFTLKIRSTKLEDSAMYFCASNFRGGYEQYFGPGTRLTVT.

This sequence joins TRBV5-1 and TRBJ2-5; D perhaps matches TRBD2 (6 bases). Germline CDR1 SGHRS, CDR2 YFSETQ. The CDR3 length is 14 residues. V was clipped by 0 bases and J by 4 bases, with 10 bases between them. The CDR3 nucleotides are TGCGCCAGCAGCTTGGGGCGGGGAGCAGAGACCCAGTACTTC. Translating it yields CASSLGRGAETQYF.

The gene calls are TRBV27 and TRBJ2-1; TRBD2 aligns across 13 bases. Germline V gene lookup returns CDR1 MNHEY and CDR2 SMNVEV (reference sequence). Trimming removed 0 bases from V and 8 bases from J; junction bases left unmatched: 16. The CDR3 sequence is 20 residues long. The CDR3 DNA is TGTGCCAGCAGTTTATCGATTACGACCTTCACTAGCGGGAGGGCCCATGAGCAGTTCTTC. This codes for CASSLSITTFTSGRAHEQFF.

In its sample, this clone is hyperexpanded (1% or more). The V call is TRBV5-6, the J call TRBJ1-2; 10 nucleotides line up with TRBD1. This CDR3 is 14 amino acids long. V lost 3 bases and J lost 8; bases outside the gene matches: 7. CDR1 SGHDT and CDR2 YYEEEE come from the germline V gene. The DNA of the CDR3 is TGTGCCAGCAGCTCCTCCGGGACAGGGGAAGGCTACACCTTC. It is translated as CASSSSGTGEGYTF.

The chain recombines TRBV19 with TRBJ2-1, with 7 bases identical to TRBD2. Per the germline V gene, CDR1 is LNHDA and CDR2 is SQIVND (reference sequence). CDR3 length: 15 residues. J gave up 9 bases and V 5 bases, and 13 bases lay outside the gene matches. CDR3 in amino acids: CASSPNGLGFIEQFF. In DNA, the CDR3 is TGTGCCAGTAGTCCAAACGGACTAGGGTTCATTGAGCAGTTCTTC.

This chain connects TRBV14 to TRBJ2-3, with 8 bases that match TRBD2. Trimming cost V 7 bases and J 1 base; bases outside gene matches: 7. The CDR3 totals 15 residues. CDR1 and CDR2 from the germline V gene are SGHDN and FVKESK. DNA of the CDR3: TGTGCCAGCACCCGGTCCGGGGGGGGCACAGATACGCAGTATTTT. This codes for CASTRSGGGTDTQYF.

This clone was seen once. This chain uses TRBV19 with TRBJ1-3, with a possible D match to TRBD1 (5 bases). The germline V gene encodes CDR1 LNHDA and CDR2 SQIVND (reference sequence). The CDR3 loop spans 15 amino acids. V was pared by 7 bases and J by 0 bases, with 13 bases between. The CDR3 DNA reads TGTGCCAGTACTCACGGGGGTTTCTCTGGAAACACCATATATTTT. Protein product: CASTHGGFSGNTIYF.

The rearrangement uses TRBV14 and TRBJ1-3, with unresolved D. Trimming cost V 3 bases and J 0 bases, with 6 bases left between them. The germline gives CDR1 SGHDN, CDR2 FVKESK. The CDR3 is 14 residues long. In nucleotides, the CDR3 is TGTGCCAGCAGCCAGGCCCTCTCTGGAAACACCATATATTTT. Amino acids: CASSQALSGNTIYF.

The V gene is TRBV10-3, the J gene TRBJ1-3; TRBD1 is a possible D gene (5 bases). The V and J ends lost 2 bases and 0 bases respectively, with 11 bases between them. The CDR3 sequence is 16 residues long. Per the germline V gene, CDR1 is ENHRY and CDR2 is SYGVKD. CDR3 sequence: CAISERGGNSGNTIYF. The CDR3 region has the DNA TGTGCCATCAGTGAGAGGGGTGGGAACTCTGGAAACACCATATATTTT.

The chain carries TRBV9 and TRBJ2-1; D gene uncertain. Trimming took 2 bases from V and 10 from J, leaving 16 bases between them. Germline V lookup: CDR1 SGDLS, CDR2 YYNGEE. This CDR3 has 14 residues. CDR3 amino acids: CASSVVLGNAEQFF. CDR3 nucleotide sequence: TGTGCCAGCAGCGTTGTTTTGGGTAACGCGGAGCAGTTCTTC.

V and J are TRBV5-5 and TRBJ2-1; 11 bases fit TRBD2. Germline V CDR1 and CDR2: SGHKS, YYEKEE (reference sequence). The CDR3 runs to 13 residues. Trimming took 7 bases from V and 4 from J; bases not matched to a gene: 1. The CDR3 bases are TGTGCCAGCGGGACTAGCGGTTACAATGAGCAGTTCTTC. Translated, it gives CASGTSGYNEQFF.

This chain joins TRBV19 and TRBJ2-5, with 8 bases aligning to TRBD1. CDR1 LNHDA and CDR2 SQIVND come from the germline V gene (reference sequence). Trimming took 5 bases from V and 4 from J; bases not matched to a gene: 12. The CDR3 extends over 16 amino acids. The CDR3, as DNA: TGTGCCAGTAGTTCGGGACAGGCTAGGTCCCGAGAGACCCAGTACTTC. Translating it yields CASSSGQARSRETQYF.

The chain couples TRBV15 to TRBJ2-7; TRBD1 aligns across 7 bases. The CDR3 contains 14 residues. Losses at the gene ends were 3 bases for V and 3 bases for J; bases not matched to a gene: 5. From germline, CDR1 is LNHNV and CDR2 YYDKDF (reference sequence). The CDR3 loop is CATSSEGAGYEQYF. CDR3 DNA: TGTGCCACCAGCAGTGAGGGGGCGGGCTACGAGCAGTACTTC.

The chain joins TRBV19 to TRBJ2-2; either TRBD1 or TRBD2 may supply D (5 bases each). Trimming removed 3 bases at V and 2 bases at J, with 10 bases between. Germline CDR1 and CDR2: LNHDA and SQIVND (reference sequence). CDR3 length: 15 amino acids. DNA of the CDR3: TGTGCCAGTAGTATTGCCGGGACCAACACCGGGGAGCTGTTTTTT. The encoded protein is CASSIAGTNTGELFF. Combining the CDR3 with reference TRBV19 and TRBJ2-2 gives the whole variable domain DGGITQSPKYLFRKEGQNVTLSCEQNLNHDAMYWYRQDPGQGLRLIYYSQIVNDFQKGDIAEGYSVSREKKESFPLTVTSAQKNPTAFYLCASSIAGTNTGELFFGEGSRLTVL.

Only one count was recorded for this clone. The genes are TRBV5-6 and TRBJ1-5; D perhaps matches TRBD1 (6 bases). Germline CDR1 SGHDT, CDR2 YYEEEE. The V gene lost 4 bases and the J gene lost 9 bases, with 17 bases spanning the gap. This CDR3 is 14 amino acids long. The CDR3 coding sequence is TGTGCCAGCAGCAAAACAGGGAGATTATGGCCCCAGCATTTT. Its translation is CASSKTGRLWPQHF.

J is TRBJ1-4 and V is TRBV6-6, with 7 bases lining up with TRBD1. V dropped 6 bases and J dropped 7; count of bases not matched to a gene: 2. CDR3 size: 12 residues. From germline, CDR1 is MNHNY and CDR2 SVGAGI (reference sequence). CDR3 protein: CASSTGAEKLFF. In DNA, the CDR3 is TGTGCCAGCAGCACAGGGGCTGAAAAACTGTTTTTT.

The sample holds one count of this clone. The chain carries TRBV6-1 and TRBJ2-7, with D maybe TRBD1 (5 bases). This CDR3 comprises 15 residues. The V gene lost 5 bases and the J gene lost 7 bases, with 21 bases spanning the gap. The germline V gene encodes CDR1 MNHNS and CDR2 SASEGT. DNA for the CDR3: TGTGCCAGCAGTCATAAGCAGGGTAGGGCGCGGGAGCAGTACTTC. Protein: CASSHKQGRAREQYF.

The chain links TRBV7-9 to TRBJ2-5, with D perhaps TRBD1 or TRBD2 (5 bases each). Trimming removed 6 bases from V and 5 bases from J, with 16 bases in between. CDR1 is SEHNR and CDR2 is FQNEAQ in the germline V gene (reference sequence). This CDR3 has 14 residues. In DNA, the CDR3 is TGTGCCAGCAGTTTTGAGGGACGGATCGAGACCCAGTACTTC. Its translation: CASSFEGRIETQYF.

The chain carries TRBV13 and TRBJ2-3, with TRBD2 identical over 9 bases. This CDR3 is 16 amino acids long. Germline lookup yields CDR1 PRHDT and CDR2 FYEKMQ (reference sequence). V lost 6 bases, J lost 0 bases, and 7 bases stayed unmatched. This chain's CDR3 is CASRYRLAASTDTQYF. Written as DNA, the CDR3 is TGTGCCAGCAGATATCGACTAGCGGCTAGCACAGATACGCAGTATTTT.

V and J are TRBV11-1 and TRBJ2-1, with D possibly being TRBD2 (5 bases). CDR1 and CDR2 from the germline V gene are SGHAT and FQDESV (reference sequence). Trimming removed 5 bases at V and 9 bases at J, with 8 bases between. This CDR3 comprises 11 residues. The CDR3 loop is CASSRRREQFF. CDR3 nucleotides: TGTGCCAGCAGCAGGAGGCGTGAGCAGTTCTTC.

A single count supports this clone. The chain joins TRBV6-6 to TRBJ2-3, with 9 bases lining up with TRBD2. V dropped 3 bases and J dropped 2; count of bases not matched to a gene: 6. CDR3 length: 16 residues. Germline CDR1 and CDR2: MNHNY and SVGAGI (reference sequence). The CDR3 loop is CASSYLSGSTTDTQYF. The CDR3 DNA follows: TGTGCCAGCAGTTATCTTAGCGGGAGCACCACAGATACGCAGTATTTT.

A few counts support this clone. The rearrangement links TRBV19 to TRBJ2-3, with D possibly matching TRBD2 (6 bases). V lost 10 bases and J 5 bases, leaving 22 bases between the germline ends. Germline V gives CDR1 LNHDA, CDR2 SQIVND (reference sequence). This CDR3 contains 15 residues. CDR3 coding DNA: TGTGCCACCCGGATCGGGACTCCGGGTGGAGATACGCAGTATTTT. Translated, it gives CATRIGTPGGDTQYF.

V and J are TRBV9 and TRBJ2-1; weak D call: TRBD2 (5 bases). The CDR3 loop spans 17 amino acids. Germline values: CDR1 SGDLS, CDR2 YYNGEE. Trimming pared 0 bases from V and 0 bases from J, leaving 13 bases between. This CDR3 reads CASSVVGVMSSYNEQFF. As DNA, the CDR3 is TGTGCCAGCAGCGTAGTGGGAGTCATGAGCTCCTACAATGAGCAGTTCTTC.

The CDR3 loop is CASSPRAGVTGELFF. For the CDR3, the DNA is TGTGCCAGCAGTCCCAGGGCAGGGGTCACCGGGGAGCTGTTTTTT. The chain couples TRBV6-1 to TRBJ2-2; the D gene is possibly TRBD1 (6 bases). The V end was cut by 5 bases, the J end by 4 bases, with 14 bases between. CDR3 length equals 15 residues. Germline CDR1 and CDR2: MNHNS and SASEGT.

The CDR3 sequence: CASSFLGSGIVPNEKLFF. In DNA, the CDR3 is TGCGCCAGCAGCTTCCTGGGCAGCGGTATCGTCCCGAATGAAAAACTGTTTTTT. This chain uses TRBV5-1 with TRBJ1-4; no firm D call. This CDR3 is 18 amino acids long. In germline, CDR1 is SGHRS, CDR2 YFSETQ. Trimming cost V 2 bases and J 5 bases, with 22 bases left between them.